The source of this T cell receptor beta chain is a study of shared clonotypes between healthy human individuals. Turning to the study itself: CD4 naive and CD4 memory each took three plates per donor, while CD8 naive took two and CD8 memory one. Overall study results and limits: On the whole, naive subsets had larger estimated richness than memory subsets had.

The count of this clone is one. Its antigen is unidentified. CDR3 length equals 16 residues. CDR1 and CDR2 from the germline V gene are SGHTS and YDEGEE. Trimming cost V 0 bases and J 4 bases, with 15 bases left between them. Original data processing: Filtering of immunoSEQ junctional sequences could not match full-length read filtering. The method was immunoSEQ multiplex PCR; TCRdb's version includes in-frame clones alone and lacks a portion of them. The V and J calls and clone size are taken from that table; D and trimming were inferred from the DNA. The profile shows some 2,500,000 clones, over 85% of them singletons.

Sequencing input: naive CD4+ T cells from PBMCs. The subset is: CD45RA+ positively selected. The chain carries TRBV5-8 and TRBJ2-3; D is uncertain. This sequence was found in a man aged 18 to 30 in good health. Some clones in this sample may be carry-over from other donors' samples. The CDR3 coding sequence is TGTGCCAGCAGCTTGGAACAGCCCGGGCTCGCAGATACGCAGTATTTT. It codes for CASSLEQPGLADTQYF.